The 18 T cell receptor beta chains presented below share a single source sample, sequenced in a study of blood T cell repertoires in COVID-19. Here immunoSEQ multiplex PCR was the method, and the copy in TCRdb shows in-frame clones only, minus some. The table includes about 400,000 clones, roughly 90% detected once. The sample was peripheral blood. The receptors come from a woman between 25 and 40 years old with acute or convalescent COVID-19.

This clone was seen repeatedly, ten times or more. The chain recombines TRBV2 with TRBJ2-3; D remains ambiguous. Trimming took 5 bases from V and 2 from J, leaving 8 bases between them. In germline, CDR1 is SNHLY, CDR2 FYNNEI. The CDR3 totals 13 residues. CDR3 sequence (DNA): TGTGCCAGCAGTCCCCCCTTCACAGATACGCAGTATTTT. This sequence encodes CASSPPFTDTQYF. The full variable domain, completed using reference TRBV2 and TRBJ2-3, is EPEVTQTPSHQVTQMGQEVILRCVPISNHLYFYWYRQILGQKVEFLVSFYNNEISEKSEIFDDQFSVERPDGSNFTLKIRSTKLEDSAMYFCASSPPFTDTQYFGPGTRLTVL.

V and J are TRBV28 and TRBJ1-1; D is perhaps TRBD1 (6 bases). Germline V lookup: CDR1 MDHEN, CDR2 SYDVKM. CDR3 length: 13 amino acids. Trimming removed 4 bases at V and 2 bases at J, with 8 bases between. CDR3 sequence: CASSWTANTEAFF. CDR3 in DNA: TGTGCCAGCAGTTGGACAGCCAACACTGAAGCTTTCTTT.

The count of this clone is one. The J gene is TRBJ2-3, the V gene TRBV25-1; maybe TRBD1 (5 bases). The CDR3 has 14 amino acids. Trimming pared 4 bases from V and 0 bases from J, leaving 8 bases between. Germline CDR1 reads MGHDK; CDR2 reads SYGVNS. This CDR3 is CASSGRGSTDTQYF. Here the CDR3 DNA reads TGTGCCAGCAGTGGAAGGGGTAGCACAGATACGCAGTATTTT.

For the CDR3, the DNA is TGTGCCAGCAGCCCCCTTGGAGAGGGTTACCAAGAGACCCAGTACTTC. It is translated as CASSPLGEGYQETQYF. V gene TRBV3-1 (or the pseudogene TRBV3-2) combines with J gene TRBJ2-5; weak D call: TRBD2 (5 bases). Germline V CDR1 and CDR2: LGHDT, YNNKEL (reference sequence). Trimming took off 4 bases at V and 0 bases at J, with 15 bases between the two ends. The CDR3 is 16 amino acids.

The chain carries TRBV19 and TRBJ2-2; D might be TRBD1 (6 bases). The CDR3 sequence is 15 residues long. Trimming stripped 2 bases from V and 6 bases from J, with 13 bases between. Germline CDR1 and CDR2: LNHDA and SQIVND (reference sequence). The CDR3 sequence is CASSILRGAAGELFF. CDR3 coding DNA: TGTGCCAGTAGTATACTCAGGGGCGCTGCCGGGGAGCTGTTTTTT.

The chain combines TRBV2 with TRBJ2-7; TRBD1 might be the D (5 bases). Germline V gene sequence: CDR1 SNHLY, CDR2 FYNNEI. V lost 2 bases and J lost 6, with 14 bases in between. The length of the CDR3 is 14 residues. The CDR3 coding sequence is TGTGCCAGCAGTGAATGTCAGGGTGGATGCGAGCAGTACTTC. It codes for CASSECQGGCEQYF.

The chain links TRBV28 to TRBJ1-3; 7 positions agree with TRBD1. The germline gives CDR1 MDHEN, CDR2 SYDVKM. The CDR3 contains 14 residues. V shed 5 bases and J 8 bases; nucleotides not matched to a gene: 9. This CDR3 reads CASSPDRAAHTIYF. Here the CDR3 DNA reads TGTGCCAGCAGTCCCGACAGGGCCGCGCACACCATATATTTT.

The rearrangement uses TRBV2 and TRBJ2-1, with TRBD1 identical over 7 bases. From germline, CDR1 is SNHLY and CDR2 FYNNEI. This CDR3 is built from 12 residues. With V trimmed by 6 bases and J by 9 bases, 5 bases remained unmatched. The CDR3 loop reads CASRLTGSEQFF. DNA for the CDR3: TGTGCCAGCAGGTTGACAGGGTCTGAGCAGTTCTTC.

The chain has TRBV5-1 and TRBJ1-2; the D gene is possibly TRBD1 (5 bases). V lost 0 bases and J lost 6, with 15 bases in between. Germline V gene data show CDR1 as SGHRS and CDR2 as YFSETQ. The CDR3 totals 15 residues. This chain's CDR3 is CASSLDARETDGYTF. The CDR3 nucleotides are TGCGCCAGCAGCTTGGATGCCAGGGAAACGGATGGCTACACCTTC. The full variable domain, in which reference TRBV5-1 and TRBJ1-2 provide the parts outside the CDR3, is KAGVTQTPRYLIKTRGQQVTLSCSPISGHRSVSWYQQTPGQGLQFLFEYFSETQRNKGNFPGRFSGRQFSNSRSEMNVSTLELGDSALYLCASSLDARETDGYTFGSGTRLTVV.

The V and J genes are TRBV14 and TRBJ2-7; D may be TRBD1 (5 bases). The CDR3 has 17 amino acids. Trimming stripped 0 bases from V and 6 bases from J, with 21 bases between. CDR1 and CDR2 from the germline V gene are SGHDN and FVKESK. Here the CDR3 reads CASSQEEFGHRRGEQYF. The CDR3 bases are TGTGCCAGCAGCCAAGAGGAATTCGGGCACAGAAGGGGCGAGCAGTACTTC.

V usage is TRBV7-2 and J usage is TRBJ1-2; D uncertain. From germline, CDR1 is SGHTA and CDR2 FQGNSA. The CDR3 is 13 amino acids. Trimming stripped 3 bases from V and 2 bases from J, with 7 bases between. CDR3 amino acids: CASSLRQNYGYTF. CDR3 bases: TGTGCCAGCAGCTTGCGGCAGAACTATGGCTACACCTTC.

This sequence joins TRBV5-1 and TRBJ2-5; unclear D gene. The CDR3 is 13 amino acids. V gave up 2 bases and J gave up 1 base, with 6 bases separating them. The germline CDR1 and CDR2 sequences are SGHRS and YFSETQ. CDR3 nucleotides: TGCGCCAGCAGCTTTGGCAGCCAAGAGACCCAGTACTTC. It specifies CASSFGSQETQYF.

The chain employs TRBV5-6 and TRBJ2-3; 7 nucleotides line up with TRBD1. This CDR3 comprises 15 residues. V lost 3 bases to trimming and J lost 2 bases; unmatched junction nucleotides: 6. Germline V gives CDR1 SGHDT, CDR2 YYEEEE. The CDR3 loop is CASSYRDRLTDTQYF. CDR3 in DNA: TGTGCCAGCAGCTACCGGGACAGACTCACAGATACGCAGTATTTT.

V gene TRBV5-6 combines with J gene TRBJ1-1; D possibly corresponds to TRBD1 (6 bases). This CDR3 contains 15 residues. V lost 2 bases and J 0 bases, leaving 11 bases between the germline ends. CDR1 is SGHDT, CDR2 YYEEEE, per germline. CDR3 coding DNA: TGTGCCAGCAGCTTAGTTAGGACAGTGAACACTGAAGCTTTCTTT. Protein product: CASSLVRTVNTEAFF.

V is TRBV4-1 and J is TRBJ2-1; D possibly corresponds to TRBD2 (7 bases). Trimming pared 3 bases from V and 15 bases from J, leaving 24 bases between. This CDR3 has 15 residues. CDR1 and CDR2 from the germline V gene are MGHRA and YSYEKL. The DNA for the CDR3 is TGCGCCAGCAGCCAGTCTGCGGGGGACACTCGGGGTCTGTTCTTC. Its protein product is CASSQSAGDTRGLFF.

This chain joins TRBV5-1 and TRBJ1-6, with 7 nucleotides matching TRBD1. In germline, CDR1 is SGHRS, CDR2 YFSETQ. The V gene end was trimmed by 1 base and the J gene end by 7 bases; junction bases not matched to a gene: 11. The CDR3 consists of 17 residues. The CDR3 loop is CASSLTVRLQGNSPLHF. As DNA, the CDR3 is TGCGCCAGCAGCTTGACAGTTCGGCTACAGGGGAATTCACCCCTCCACTTT.

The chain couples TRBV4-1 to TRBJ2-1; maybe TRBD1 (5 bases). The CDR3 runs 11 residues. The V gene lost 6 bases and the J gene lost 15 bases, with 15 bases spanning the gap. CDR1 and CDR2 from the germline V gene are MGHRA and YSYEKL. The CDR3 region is CASSSDMKLFF. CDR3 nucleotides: TGCGCCAGCAGTTCGGACATGAAACTGTTCTTC.

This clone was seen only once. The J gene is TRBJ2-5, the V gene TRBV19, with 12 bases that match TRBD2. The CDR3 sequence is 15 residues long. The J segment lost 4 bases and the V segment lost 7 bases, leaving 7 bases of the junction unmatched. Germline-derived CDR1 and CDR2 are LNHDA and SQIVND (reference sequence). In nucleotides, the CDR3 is TGTGCCAGTATGGCGACTAGCGGGGGTGGAGAGACCCAGTACTTC. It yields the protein CASMATSGGGETQYF.